One and the same sample provided the 15 T cell receptor beta chains below, sequenced in a study of T cells after posttransplantation cyclophosphamide listed by TCRdb under 2016. Interpreted using the paper, the treatment or condition label stands for: high-dose cyclophosphamide on days +3 and +4 as single-agent GVHD prophylaxis. PTCy patients received busulfan and fludarabine conditioning, a related or unrelated marrow graft, and cyclophosphamide on days +3 and +4. Libraries were prepared through the immunoSEQ multiplex PCR assay. TCRdb re-hosts the immuneACCESS table, in-frame sequences only. Its copies lack some clones; in the studies checked, an unresolved V gene accounts for under half of them, and the cause for the rest is not known. In all, the sample holds some 7,300 clones, and 81% of those were seen once. The ten most abundant clones make up about 20% of the sample. The sequencing here drew on PBMCs, taken after allogeneic stem cell transplant with posttransplant cyclophosphamide. These receptors all come from a female patient in her fifties who received an allogeneic stem cell transplant from a related donor, was CMV-positive, and had no GVHD. Some T cells may derive from the graft donor when a transplant has been performed.

J is TRBJ1-1 and V is TRBV7-9; 7 bases align to TRBD1. V trimming: 5 bases; J trimming: 4 bases; junction bases outside the gene matches: 7. CDR3 size: 14 residues. Germline V gives CDR1 SEHNR, CDR2 FQNEAQ (reference sequence). CDR3 DNA sequence: TGTGCCAGCAGCCAAGACAGGGATGGCACTGAAGCTTTCTTT. Amino acids: CASSQDRDGTEAFF.

This clone was counted only a few times. V gene TRBV5-6 combines with J gene TRBJ2-7; possibly TRBD1 for D (5 bases). Germline V CDR1 and CDR2: SGHDT, YYEEEE. This CDR3 has 14 amino acids. Trimming removed 1 base at V and 3 bases at J, with 11 bases between. CDR3 loop: CASSLQGYSYEQYF. The CDR3 nucleotides read TGTGCCAGCAGCTTGCAGGGCTACAGCTACGAGCAGTACTTC.

The V and J genes are TRBV6-1 and TRBJ2-7, with TRBD2 matching over 7 bases. The V segment lost 1 base and the J segment 0 bases; nucleotides outside the gene matches: 9. The germline V gene has CDR1 MNHNS and CDR2 SASEGT. This CDR3 is 17 amino acids long. This CDR3 is CASSEDLAAVTSYEQYF. In DNA form, the CDR3 reads TGTGCCAGCAGTGAAGATCTAGCGGCCGTAACCTCCTACGAGCAGTACTTC.

This clone has just a few counts. The chain recombines TRBV6-1 with TRBJ2-7, with 8 bases fitting TRBD1. The V gene's germline CDR1 is MNHNS and CDR2 SASEGT. Trimming at V came to 6 bases and at J to 3 bases, leaving 7 bases not matched to a gene. CDR3 length: 14 residues. The CDR3 is CASRAGGGNYEQYF. As DNA, the CDR3 is TGTGCCAGCAGGGCAGGGGGCGGTAACTACGAGCAGTACTTC.

The chain employs TRBV5-1 and TRBJ2-1; 7 bases line up with TRBD2. Germline V gives CDR1 SGHRS, CDR2 YFSETQ. The CDR3 is 15 amino acids. J gave up 4 bases and V 6 bases, and 10 bases lay outside the gene matches. The CDR3 sequence is CASNQIAGLYNEQFF. The CDR3 coding sequence is TGCGCCAGCAACCAGATAGCGGGTTTATACAATGAGCAGTTCTTC.

The chain uses TRBV28 and TRBJ1-6; 7 nucleotides agree with TRBD1. This CDR3 region has 16 residues. Germline lookup yields CDR1 MDHEN and CDR2 SYDVKM. With 6 bases clipped from V and 5 bases from J, the junction kept 10 bases outside the gene matches. The CDR3: CASSPPGGTDNSPLHF. The CDR3 bases are TGTGCCAGCAGCCCTCCGGGCGGGACAGATAATTCACCCCTCCACTTT. Together with reference TRBV28 and TRBJ1-6, the CDR3 gives the full variable domain: DVKVTQSSRYLVKRTGEKVFLECVQDMDHENMFWYRQDPGLGLRLIYFSYDVKMKEKGDIPEGYSVSREKKERFSLILESASTNQTSMYLCASSPPGGTDNSPLHFGNGTRLTVT.

The rearrangement links TRBV15 to TRBJ2-1, with TRBD2 as a possible D gene (6 bases). CDR1 and CDR2 from the germline V gene are LNHNV and YYDKDF (reference sequence). The CDR3 runs 16 residues. V lost 0 bases, J lost 5 bases, and 14 bases lay in between. The CDR3 reads CATSRDFGGADNEQFF. In DNA, the CDR3 is TGTGCCACCAGCAGAGATTTTGGCGGGGCTGACAATGAGCAGTTCTTC.

The chain links TRBV19 to TRBJ2-3; tentatively, D is TRBD2 (6 bases). The CDR3 extends over 16 amino acids. Germline CDR1 LNHDA, CDR2 SQIVND (reference sequence). Trimming cost V 6 bases and J 3 bases, with 19 bases left between them. CDR3 in DNA: TGTGCCAGTAGCTTCTCCGGGACGGAGGGAACAGATACGCAGTATTTT. This translates into CASSFSGTEGTDTQYF.

The rearrangement joins TRBV5-1 to TRBJ2-3, with 9 positions matching TRBD2. The germline CDR1 and CDR2 sequences are SGHRS and YFSETQ. Trimming took 3 bases from V and 3 from J; bases not matched to a gene: 14. This CDR3 is 18 amino acids long. Here the CDR3 DNA reads TGCGCCAGCAGCTCCTTGGCGGGGGGGAATCTTGGGACAGATACGCAGTATTTT. It specifies CASSSLAGGNLGTDTQYF.

DNA for the CDR3: TGCAGCGTCGGAAGTCAGGGGAATCAGCCCCAGCATTTT. Amino acids: CSVGSQGNQPQHF. The rearrangement uses TRBV29-1 and TRBJ1-5, with a possible D match to TRBD1 (6 bases). Trimming removed 6 bases at V and 4 bases at J, with 13 bases between. CDR1 and CDR2 from the germline V gene are SQVTM and ANQGSEA. The CDR3 covers 13 residues.

This clone showed up just a few times. This chain uses TRBV2 with TRBJ1-2; D is uncertain. Trimming left V 7 bases short and J 4 bases short, with 13 bases between. Germline CDR1 SNHLY, CDR2 FYNNEI. CDR3 length: 13 amino acids. The CDR3 sequence: CASTGGQGYGYTF. CDR3 sequence (DNA): TGTGCCAGCACGGGTGGCCAAGGCTATGGCTACACCTTC.

This chain links TRBV18 with TRBJ1-5; no clear D. Germline V gene data show CDR1 as KGHSH and CDR2 as LQKENI. The CDR3 covers 16 residues. V lost 3 bases, J lost 2 bases, and 14 bases lay in between. The CDR3 coding sequence is TGTGCCAGCTCACCCACTCAGGTTTCGGGCAATCAGCCCCAGCATTTT. Its translation: CASSPTQVSGNQPQHF.

This clone showed up just a few times. The chain carries TRBV7-2 and TRBJ2-1; 7 bases agree with TRBD2. Germline CDR1 SGHTA, CDR2 FQGNSA. The CDR3 is 19 residues long. The ends lost 4 bases at V and 10 bases at J; junction bases unmatched: 25. The CDR3 DNA reads as TGTGCCAGCAGCTCCGAACTACATTCACCGGGACTAAATCGGTACGAGCAGTTCTTC. Amino acid sequence: CASSSELHSPGLNRYEQFF.

The chain carries TRBV7-9 and TRBJ2-7; D gene unclear. Trimming shortened V by 6 bases and J by 3 bases, and 6 bases separated the two germline ends. CDR1 is SEHNR, CDR2 FQNEAQ, per germline (reference sequence). This CDR3 has 11 amino acids. CDR3 nucleotide sequence: TGTGCCAGCAGGGAGAACTACGAGCAGTACTTC. Protein sequence: CASRENYEQYF.

The V gene is TRBV28, the J gene TRBJ1-1; D is undetermined. The CDR3 contains 11 residues. CDR1 is MDHEN and CDR2 is SYDVKM in the germline V gene. Deletions cut 3 bases from V and 8 bases from J, with 7 bases between. The CDR3 bases are TGTGCCAGCAGTTTGTGGCAGGAAGCTTTCTTT. Amino acid sequence: CASSLWQEAFF.